This TCR beta chain was sequenced during a study of shared clonotypes between healthy human individuals. Remarks on this clone: Its antigen is not identified.

In the original workflow: Owing to the provision of junction-only sequences devoid of quality scores by immunoSEQ, filtering differed. The protocol was immunoSEQ multiplex PCR, while the TCRdb copy is restricted to in-frame clones and leaves out a portion. That table furnishes V, J and clone size, whereas the DNA furnished D and trimming. The sample has about 360,000 clones, 73% seen once; the top ten hold 10%. The V and J ends lost 0 bases and 8 bases, in that order; junction bases with no gene match: 5. The CDR3 is 15 amino acids. Per the germline V gene, CDR1 is SGHVS and CDR2 is FQNEAQ. Study-wide points: The sharing of 4.5% to 6.5% of naive CD4 clonotypes was seen across a handful of donors. Among donors, the sharing of clonotypes was expected to be influenced by sequencing depth. Estimated clonotype richness was generally higher in naive than memory subsets.

The receptor was derived from a man younger than 45 in good health. Material: memory CD4+ T cells sorted from blood. Documented subset: CD45RA-negative fraction. The J gene is TRBJ2-1, the V gene TRBV7-8; 9 bases agree with TRBD1. CDR3 in DNA: TGTGCCAGCAGCTTAGCTGGGACAGGGTCCCATGAGCAGTTCTTC. As protein: CASSLAGTGSHEQFF.